One T cell receptor (beta chain) is described in this entry. Its cognate antigen is unknown. The data derive from a study of T cell repertoires in cytomegalovirus infection. Study-wide context: The study used recently identified HLA-C-restricted and well-studied HLA-B-restricted CMV epitopes. In public TCR beta signatures, there were indications of both CMV infection and matching HLA type.

The germline V gene encodes CDR1 MGHRA and CDR2 YSYEKL. The germline V and J ends were trimmed by 1 base and 5 bases, with 6 bases remaining between them. The CDR3 is 12 amino acids. Using its own MiXCR run on the reads, TCRdb lists one record per CDR3 protein. The sample includes about a million distinct CDR3 sequences, roughly 31% of them seen just once. Whole-study results and caveats: Across the ex vivo response, the dominant clonotypes were HLA-C-restricted CMV-specific TCR beta clonotypes.

The gene calls are TRBV4-1 and TRBJ2-7; D uncertain. The source was cultured CD8+ T cells from PBMCs, collected from culture after CMV antigen stimulation. The TCR was taken from a human donor in good health (CMV status not recorded). Some clones in this sample may be carry-over from other donors' samples. The CDR3 nucleotides are TGCGCCAGCAGCCAAGTGGGGAACGAGCAGTACTTC. Residues: CASSQVGNEQYF.